Listed here are 22 T cell receptor beta chains from one sample, sequenced in a study of cytomegalovirus exposure and HLA in healthy donors (TCRdb year 2017). The library came from the immunoSEQ multiplex PCR assay. The multiplex PCR relied on a mix of 60 forward primers for TCR Vbeta segments and 13 reverse primers for TCR Jbeta segments. TCRdb limited this immuneACCESS table to in-frame rearrangements with V and J called. A share of clones is missing; checked studies link under half to unresolved V genes, and the rest is unexplained. This sample's table has entries for about 51,000 clones. The ten top clones hold 2% to 2.5% of the sample. Sequenced input: PBMCs. These receptors came from a female donor in good health and CMV-seronegative.

The V call is TRBV5-1, the J call TRBJ2-3; the match to TRBD2 covers 12 bases. Trimming removed 4 bases from V and 4 bases from J; junction bases left unmatched: 4. CDR1 is SGHRS and CDR2 is YFSETQ in the germline V gene. The length of the CDR3 is 15 residues. The CDR3 protein is CASSLGLAGPDTQYF. The CDR3 nucleotides are TGCGCCAGCAGCCTCGGACTAGCGGGACCAGATACGCAGTATTTT.

The chain uses TRBV25-1 and TRBJ2-7; 10 bases fit TRBD1. The CDR3 loop spans 14 amino acids. The V segment lost 5 bases and the J segment 5 bases; nucleotides outside the gene matches: 6. From germline, CDR1 is MGHDK and CDR2 SYGVNS. DNA of the CDR3: TGTGCCAGCAGTATCCCGGGACAGGGGCACGAGCAGTACTTC. This gives the protein CASSIPGQGHEQYF.

V gene TRBV6-5 combines with J gene TRBJ1-2; 9 nucleotides match TRBD1. Germline-derived CDR1 and CDR2 are MNHEY and SVGAGI. The V segment lost 6 bases and the J segment 3 bases; nucleotides outside the gene matches: 5. This CDR3 has 14 amino acids. This CDR3 is CASRQDRGYYGYTF. The CDR3 nucleotides are TGTGCCAGCAGACAGGACAGGGGCTACTATGGCTACACCTTC.

V usage is TRBV6-5 and J usage is TRBJ2-7; 7 bases are a match to TRBD1. Germline trimming cut 5 bases from V and 4 bases from J; bases unmatched to any gene: 8. Germline V gives CDR1 MNHEY, CDR2 SVGAGI. CDR3 length equals 14 residues. The CDR3: CASSTGVSLYEQYF. The CDR3, as DNA: TGTGCCAGCAGTACAGGGGTATCCCTTTACGAGCAGTACTTC.

As concerns this clone: Different DNA sequences within this sample yield the same CDR3. This chain connects TRBV11-3 to TRBJ1-3; 8 nucleotides agree with TRBD1. Germline V gives CDR1 SGHNT, CDR2 YENEEA. Trimming at V came to 5 bases and at J to 2 bases, leaving 5 bases not matched to a gene. The CDR3 length is 15 residues. CDR3 DNA: TGTGCCAGCAGCCCCGGACAGGGCCCTGGAAACACCATATATTTT. This encodes CASSPGQGPGNTIYF.

The chain employs TRBV20-1 and TRBJ1-2; D not resolved. The V end was cut by 6 bases, the J end by 6 bases, with 8 bases between. This CDR3 contains 10 residues. Germline V CDR1 and CDR2: DFQATT, SNEGSKA (reference sequence). In DNA form, the CDR3 reads TGCAGTGCAGCCGGGGATGGCTACACCTTC. Its protein is CSAAGDGYTF.

The chain recombines TRBV4-3 with TRBJ1-2; a weak D match, TRBD1 (6 bases). This CDR3 is 15 amino acids long. The germline V and J ends were trimmed by 0 bases and 0 bases, with 8 bases remaining between them. Germline V gives CDR1 LGHNA, CDR2 YSLEER. The CDR3 spells CASSQEQGSNYGYTF. Written as DNA, the CDR3 is TGCGCCAGCAGCCAAGAACAGGGCTCTAACTATGGCTACACCTTC.

The chain uses TRBV28 and TRBJ2-3; D remains ambiguous. Germline values: CDR1 MDHEN, CDR2 SYDVKM. The CDR3 length is 13 residues. V lost 4 bases to trimming and J lost 4 bases, with 9 bases between them. The CDR3, as DNA: TGTGCCAGCAGTTCCCACGCGCCAGATACGCAGTATTTT. It translates to CASSSHAPDTQYF.

The J gene is TRBJ1-1, the V gene TRBV6-5; 9 positions match TRBD1. In germline, CDR1 is MNHEY, CDR2 SVGAGI. The V segment lost 4 bases and the J segment 5 bases; nucleotides outside the gene matches: 8. The length of the CDR3 is 15 residues. The CDR3 coding sequence is TGTGCCAGCAGTTTCATCGGGACAGGGCTTACTGAAGCTTTCTTT. Its protein is CASSFIGTGLTEAFF.

The chain has TRBV6-1 and TRBJ2-2, with D possibly matching TRBD1 (5 bases). The CDR3 length is 15 residues. CDR1 and CDR2 (germline): MNHNS, SASEGT. Trimming stripped 1 base from V and 6 bases from J, with 12 bases between. The CDR3 DNA reads as TGTGCCAGCAGTGAAGTAGGACATCCTGCCGGGGAGCTGTTTTTT. This sequence encodes CASSEVGHPAGELFF.

V gene TRBV5-4 combines with J gene TRBJ2-7; 7 nucleotides align to TRBD1. V was clipped by 0 bases and J by 7 bases; unmatched bases: 13. Germline CDR1 is SGHNT and CDR2 is YYREEE (reference sequence). The CDR3 runs to 16 residues. The CDR3 reads CASSLASGQLPQEQYF. CDR3 sequence (DNA): TGTGCCAGCAGCTTGGCTTCGGGACAGCTACCCCAGGAGCAGTACTTC.

The rearrangement joins TRBV5-6 to TRBJ2-7, with TRBD1 as a possible D gene (6 bases). CDR1 is SGHDT and CDR2 is YYEEEE in the germline V gene. CDR3 length: 14 residues. The V end lost 4 bases, the J end lost 6 bases, and 17 bases lay between the germline ends. The CDR3 protein is CASSDTGIASEQYF. Written as DNA, the CDR3 is TGTGCCAGCAGCGATACAGGGATCGCTAGCGAGCAGTACTTC.

This chain connects TRBV4-1 to TRBJ2-7, with 7 bases fitting TRBD1. Germline loops: CDR1 MGHRA, CDR2 YSYEKL. The V segment lost 0 bases and the J segment 4 bases; nucleotides outside the gene matches: 6. The CDR3 has 15 amino acids. The CDR3 sequence: CASSQEYVRGYEQYF. The CDR3 DNA reads TGCGCCAGCAGCCAAGAGTACGTCAGGGGGTACGAGCAGTACTTC.

The chain has TRBV29-1 and TRBJ2-7; weak D call: TRBD1 (6 bases). The germline V gene has CDR1 SQVTM and CDR2 ANQGSEA. Trimming pared 5 bases from V and 2 bases from J, leaving 16 bases between. The CDR3 loop spans 14 amino acids. CDR3 sequence reads: CSVKAQGTAYEQYF. In DNA, the CDR3 is TGCAGCGTTAAGGCACAGGGCACCGCCTACGAGCAGTACTTC.

The chain employs TRBV30 and TRBJ1-2; D is uncertain. Trimming took off 1 base at V and 4 bases at J, with 4 bases between the two ends. Germline lookup yields CDR1 GTSNPN and CDR2 SVGIG (reference sequence). The CDR3 covers 11 residues. In DNA, the CDR3 is TGTGCCTGGAGTGGAGGCTATGGCTACACCTTC. It is translated as CAWSGGYGYTF.

The chain carries TRBV5-4 and TRBJ2-3; 10 bases line up with TRBD1. The CDR3 has 15 residues. V lost 1 base, J lost 8 bases, and 7 bases stayed unmatched. The germline V gene has CDR1 SGHNT and CDR2 YYREEE (reference sequence). The CDR3 coding sequence is TGTGCCAGCAGCTTGCGGGACAGGGGAAGACGTACGCAGTATTTT. Its translation: CASSLRDRGRRTQYF.

V usage is TRBV11-3 and J usage is TRBJ2-5; D gene unclear. The CDR3 consists of 14 residues. V gave up 5 bases and J gave up 3 bases, with 13 bases separating them. The germline gives CDR1 SGHNT, CDR2 YENEEA. The CDR3 DNA sequence: TGTGCCAGCAGCCCTCGAACGACAAAAGAGACCCAGTACTTC. Its protein product is CASSPRTTKETQYF.

The DNA of the CDR3 is TGTGCCAGCAGTGAAGCCTGGTACCGGGTAACCTATGGCTACACCTTC. Amino acid sequence: CASSEAWYRVTYGYTF. The chain uses TRBV6-1 and TRBJ1-2; the D is unclear. Germline loops: CDR1 MNHNS, CDR2 SASEGT. Deletions cut 0 bases from V and 4 bases from J, with 15 bases between. The CDR3 extends over 16 amino acids.

The chain joins TRBV5-1 to TRBJ2-2; 11 bases are shared with TRBD2. CDR3 length equals 20 residues. V lost 0 bases to trimming and J lost 7 bases; unmatched junction nucleotides: 17. Looked up from germline, CDR1 is SGHRS and CDR2 is YFSETQ. Here the CDR3 DNA reads TGCGCCAGCAGCTTGGCCAGGCTAGCGGGAGGTCCTGCCCGTGGCGGGGAGCTGTTTTTT. It yields the protein CASSLARLAGGPARGGELFF.

The chain employs TRBV7-9 and TRBJ2-2; D gene uncertain. There are 13 residues in the CDR3. Trimming stripped 5 bases from V and 7 bases from J, with 11 bases between. The germline V gene has CDR1 SEHNR and CDR2 FQNEAQ (reference sequence). The CDR3 nucleotides are TGTGCCAGCAGCCCCGACGGGTACGGGGAGCTGTTTTTT. As protein: CASSPDGYGELFF. The whole variable domain, remainder taken from reference TRBV7-9 and TRBJ2-2, is DTGVSQNPRHKITKRGQNVTFRCDPISEHNRLYWYRQTLGQGPEFLTYFQNEAQLEKSRLLSDRFSAERPKGSFSTLEIQRTEQGDSAMYLCASSPDGYGELFFGEGSRLTVL.

The chain uses TRBV5-1 and TRBJ2-3, with TRBD2 matching 9 bases. The germline CDR1 and CDR2 sequences are SGHRS and YFSETQ. The V gene end was trimmed by 5 bases and the J gene end by 1 base; junction bases not matched to a gene: 5. The CDR3 length is 15 residues. The CDR3 DNA reads TGCGCCAGCAGGGCTAGCGGGGCACGCACAGATACGCAGTATTTT. This codes for CASRASGARTDTQYF.

The chain combines TRBV2 with TRBJ1-1, with TRBD1 matching 7 bases. This CDR3 contains 11 residues. V dropped 6 bases and J dropped 6; count of bases not matched to a gene: 1. CDR1 SNHLY and CDR2 FYNNEI come from the germline V gene. CDR3 nucleotide sequence: TGTGCCAGCAGCACAGGGGCTGAAGCTTTCTTT. Translated: CASSTGAEAFF.